This entry lists 12 T cell receptor beta chains sequenced from one sample in a study of T cells after yellow fever vaccination. A single record per CDR3 protein comes from TCRdb applying MiXCR to the 5' RACE reads. The sample yields 450,000 to 650,000 distinct CDR3 sequences, 20% to 25% seen once. The sequences come from PBMCs, collected 21 days after the first yellow fever vaccination. These receptor sequences come from a man aged 18 to 29 who received the YFV17D yellow fever vaccine.

This rearrangement joins TRBV5-1 to TRBJ1-1; 10 positions match TRBD1. V lost 4 bases to trimming and J lost 11 bases; unmatched junction nucleotides: 5. Germline CDR1 is SGHRS and CDR2 is YFSETQ. CDR3 length: 12 amino acids. CDR3 loop: CASSPGQGYAFF. The CDR3 DNA sequence: TGCGCCAGCAGCCCGGGACAGGGGTATGCTTTCTTT. Looking up the rest from reference TRBV5-1 and TRBJ1-1 gives the full variable domain: KAGVTQTPRYLIKTRGQQVTLSCSPISGHRSVSWYQQTPGQGLQFLFEYFSETQRNKGNFPGRFSGRQFSNSRSEMNVSTLELGDSALYLCASSPGQGYAFFGQGTRLTVV.

This clonotype was counted only a few times. This rearrangement joins TRBV29-1 to TRBJ2-1, with 7 positions matching TRBD1. Looked up from germline, CDR1 is SQVTM and CDR2 is ANQGSEA. The CDR3 has 13 amino acids. The CDR3 DNA reads TGCAGTGCCGGGACAGACGTCTACAATGAGCAGTTCTTC. Its translation: CSAGTDVYNEQFF.

The gene calls are TRBV7-9 and TRBJ2-5; a possible D gene is TRBD2 (6 bases). Per germline, CDR1 SEHNR and CDR2 FQNEAQ (reference sequence). The CDR3 loop spans 14 amino acids. The V end lost 2 bases, the J end lost 2 bases, and 9 bases lay between the germline ends. The CDR3 loop is CASSLNAGQETQYF. The CDR3 DNA sequence: TGTGCCAGCAGCTTAAACGCGGGGCAAGAGACCCAGTACTTC.

This chain links TRBV15 with TRBJ1-5; maybe TRBD1 (5 bases). Trimming removed 5 bases at V and 2 bases at J, with 13 bases between. The germline CDR1 and CDR2 sequences are LNHNV and YYDKDF (reference sequence). CDR3 length: 15 amino acids. CDR3 nucleotide sequence: TGTGCCACCAGCCCATTCGGGGCAGGCAATCAGCCCCAGCATTTT. Its protein product is CATSPFGAGNQPQHF. The whole variable domain, remainder taken from reference TRBV15 and TRBJ1-5, is DAMVIQNPRYQVTQFGKPVTLSCSQTLNHNVMYWYQQKSSQAPKLLFHYYDKDFNNEADTPDNFQSRRPNTSFCFLDIRSPGLGDTAMYLCATSPFGAGNQPQHFGDGTRLSIL.

The gene calls are TRBV5-1 and TRBJ1-6, with D unclear. There are 15 residues in the CDR3. Germline V gene data show CDR1 as SGHRS and CDR2 as YFSETQ. V lost 2 bases to trimming and J lost 4 bases, with 10 bases between them. Here the CDR3 DNA reads TGCGCCAGCAGCTTAGAAGAGGGATATAATTCACCCCTCCACTTT. The encoded protein is CASSLEEGYNSPLHF.

The chain uses TRBV7-9 and TRBJ1-1; TRBD1 might be the D (5 bases). The CDR3 runs 13 residues. Germline loops: CDR1 SEHNR, CDR2 FQNEAQ (reference sequence). V gave up 3 bases and J gave up 6 bases, with 11 bases separating them. CDR3 DNA: TGTGCCAGCAGCTTTAATACGGGGGCTGAAGCTTTCTTT. It specifies CASSFNTGAEAFF.

The chain uses TRBV24-1 and TRBJ2-7, with D possibly being TRBD1 (6 bases). The CDR3 consists of 11 residues. CDR1 and CDR2 (germline): KGHDR, SFDVKD. V shed 7 bases and J shed 5 bases, with 8 bases lying between them. The CDR3 DNA reads TGTGCCACCAGGAAGGGGGACGAGCAGTACGTC. This encodes CATRKGDEQYV.

This clonotype was seen a few times. The genes are TRBV6-2 or TRBV6-3 and TRBJ2-3; D gene unclear. Germline V gene data show CDR1 as MNHEY and CDR2 as SVGEGT. V gave up 6 bases and J gave up 6 bases, with 13 bases separating them. The CDR3 covers 13 residues. The DNA of the CDR3 is TGTGCCAGCAGCTACGCAGCATGGGATACGCAGTATTTT. Translating gives CASSYAAWDTQYF.

This clonotype appeared a few times. The V call is TRBV19, the J call TRBJ1-1, with D unresolved. The V and J ends lost 6 bases and 1 base respectively, with 12 bases between them. Germline values: CDR1 LNHDA, CDR2 SQIVND (reference sequence). The CDR3 totals 14 residues. CDR3 region: CASRPGRANTEAFF. In nucleotides, the CDR3 is TGTGCCAGTAGGCCGGGGAGGGCGAACACTGAAGCTTTCTTT.

A few counts support this clonotype. The chain joins TRBV20-1 to TRBJ2-7; D is unclear. V was pared by 0 bases and J by 7 bases, with 13 bases between. The CDR3 has 13 amino acids. Germline loops: CDR1 DFQATT, CDR2 SNEGSKA (reference sequence). The CDR3 spells CSARETDAREQYV. As DNA, the CDR3 is TGCAGTGCTAGAGAAACGGATGCTAGGGAGCAGTACGTC.

This clonotype was observed at least ten times. The chain combines TRBV10-3 with TRBJ1-5, with a weak D call TRBD1 (5 bases). Trimming removed 5 bases at V and 6 bases at J, with 14 bases between. The CDR3 has 14 residues. Germline CDR1 reads ENHRY; CDR2 reads SYGVKD. The CDR3 region has the DNA TGTGCCATCAGTCAGGGAGCTACCGGTCAGCCCCAGCATTTT. Translated, it gives CAISQGATGQPQHF.

This clonotype was found a few times. V gene TRBV5-5 combines with J gene TRBJ2-5, with a tentative D call TRBD1 (7 bases). V was pared by 1 base and J by 0 bases, with 13 bases between. This CDR3 spans 16 amino acids. Germline-derived CDR1 and CDR2 are SGHKS and YYEKEE (reference sequence). For the CDR3, the DNA is TGTGCCAGCAGCTTGCGGGGGACAGAAAACCAAGAGACCCAGTACTTC. Amino acid sequence: CASSLRGTENQETQYF.